This TCR beta chain was identified during a study of spatial heterogeneity in lung cancer. The wider study: Sequencing covered available follow-up PBMC samples collected a median of around two years after resection.

In the library, each TCR cDNA molecule bore its own unique molecular identifier. TCRdb re-derived calls from the 5' RACE reads in MiXCR, one entry per CDR3 protein. Of around 45,000 distinct CDR3 sequences in the sample, under 25% are singletons; the top ten hold about 7.2%. General study points: Ubiquitous expanded tumor TCRs appeared in blood more at resection than follow-up.

Germline V gene data show CDR1 as SGHKS and CDR2 as YYEKEE (reference sequence). This CDR3 has 13 amino acids. The V end was cut by 0 bases, the J end by 4 bases, with 7 bases between. The table lists this clonotype with a few counts. Its antigen is still unknown. Stated time point: blood at routine non-recurrence follow-up after resection. Extraction of whole RNA from tumor, nontumor lung or frozen PBMC preceded unsorted sequencing. V usage is TRBV5-5 and J usage is TRBJ1-2; D is ambiguous. The sequences come from PBMCs, collected at follow-up. This receptor was taken from a female donor with early-stage non-small cell lung cancer. The CDR3 DNA is TGTGCCAGCAGCTTGGCCGCAGGCTATGGCTACACCTTC. It translates to CASSLAAGYGYTF.